The 5 T cell receptor beta chains below were found in one sample sequenced in a study of T cell changes during pregnancy in multiple sclerosis. Sequencing used immunoSEQ multiplex PCR; TCRdb keeps in-frame clones, though not all of them. The sample holds 100,000 or so clones, almost 95% seen once. The sequences come from peripheral blood, collected before pregnancy. The source of these receptors is a female donor with multiple sclerosis, enrolled in a pregnancy study.

J is TRBJ1-2 and V is TRBV28; the match to TRBD1 covers 7 bases. After removal of 6 bases from V and 4 bases from J, the junction contained 5 bases not matched to a gene. Germline CDR1 is MDHEN and CDR2 is SYDVKM. This CDR3 spans 13 amino acids. CDR3 residues: CASSRTGRYGYTF. CDR3 bases: TGTGCCAGCAGCAGGACAGGCCGCTATGGCTACACCTTC.

V usage is TRBV27 and J usage is TRBJ2-7; D gene uncertain. The CDR3 has 15 amino acids. Trimming took off 6 bases at V and 0 bases at J, with 15 bases between the two ends. Germline CDR1 and CDR2: MNHEY and SMNVEV (reference sequence). CDR3 bases: TGTGCCAGCAGCCTAGTGGCGGAGAGCTCCTACGAGCAGTACTTC. Encoded protein: CASSLVAESSYEQYF.

The genes are TRBV5-1 and TRBJ2-1; possible D gene TRBD2, 5 bases. This CDR3 is 18 amino acids long. Germline lookup yields CDR1 SGHRS and CDR2 YFSETQ. V was shortened by 4 bases and J by 5 bases, with 25 bases between the two germline ends. The CDR3 here is CASSRTYDLPRWNNEQFF. Here the CDR3 DNA reads TGCGCCAGCAGCCGGACTTACGATTTACCCAGGTGGAACAATGAGCAGTTCTTC.

J is TRBJ2-1 and V is TRBV5-1; the match to TRBD2 covers 10 bases. The CDR3 is 16 amino acids. CDR1 is SGHRS and CDR2 is YFSETQ in the germline V gene. The J segment lost 5 bases and the V segment lost 4 bases, leaving 9 bases of the junction unmatched. This chain's CDR3 is CASSPEGLAINNEQFF. The CDR3 coding sequence is TGCGCCAGCAGCCCGGAGGGACTAGCGATTAACAATGAGCAGTTCTTC.

The chain employs TRBV5-1 and TRBJ1-3; possibly TRBD1 for D (6 bases). Trimming removed 4 bases from V and 4 bases from J, with 6 bases in between. The CDR3 consists of 12 residues. From germline, CDR1 is SGHRS and CDR2 YFSETQ. CDR3 nucleotides: TGCGCCAGCAGCGACAGGGGAAACACCATATATTTT. It specifies CASSDRGNTIYF.